This entry lists 9 T cell receptor beta chains sequenced from one sample in a study of blood T cell repertoires in COVID-19. Only in-frame clones appear in the TCRdb table, and some are missing; sequencing was by immunoSEQ multiplex PCR. Of approximately 190,000 clones in the sample, about 81% were seen once. Sequences were obtained from peripheral blood. These receptors all stem from a woman between 55 and 75 years old with COVID-19, enrolled during active disease.

This chain connects TRBV6-5 to TRBJ2-7; maybe TRBD1 (8 bases). Germline V gene lookup returns CDR1 MNHEY and CDR2 SVGAGI. CDR3 length equals 15 residues. Trimming pared 6 bases from V and 0 bases from J, leaving 15 bases between. CDR3: CASRGGGTGSYEQYF. As DNA, the CDR3 is TGTGCCAGCAGGGGGGGAGGGACAGGCTCCTACGAGCAGTACTTC.

This clone has just one count. The chain has TRBV5-1 and TRBJ1-2; 8 bases agree with TRBD1. The germline gives CDR1 SGHRS, CDR2 YFSETQ. CDR3 length equals 15 residues. Trimming at V came to 4 bases and at J to 1 base, leaving 6 bases not matched to a gene. CDR3 sequence: CASSPGGQVNYGYTF. CDR3 bases: TGCGCCAGCAGCCCGGGGGGACAGGTTAACTATGGCTACACCTTC.

The rearrangement links TRBV4-1 to TRBJ1-2; 7 bases match TRBD1. The V segment lost 2 bases and the J segment 1 base; nucleotides outside the gene matches: 4. Per the germline V gene, CDR1 is MGHRA and CDR2 is YSYEKL. The CDR3 runs 15 residues. CDR3 bases: TGCGCCAGCAGCCAATTCCGGGACAGTAACTATGGCTACACCTTC. It encodes CASSQFRDSNYGYTF.

The chain is built from TRBV5-1 and TRBJ2-2; no clear D gene. The V end was cut by 0 bases, the J end by 2 bases, with 8 bases between. The CDR3 has 15 amino acids. Germline CDR1 and CDR2: SGHRS and YFSETQ. CDR3 nucleotides: TGCGCCAGCAGCTTGGAACAGCAAAACACCGGGGAGCTGTTTTTT. Translating gives CASSLEQQNTGELFF. Based on the CDR3 plus reference TRBV5-1 and TRBJ2-2, the full variable domain is KAGVTQTPRYLIKTRGQQVTLSCSPISGHRSVSWYQQTPGQGLQFLFEYFSETQRNKGNFPGRFSGRQFSNSRSEMNVSTLELGDSALYLCASSLEQQNTGELFFGEGSRLTVL.

The rearrangement joins TRBV2 to TRBJ1-5; 7 nucleotides line up with TRBD1. Germline lookup yields CDR1 SNHLY and CDR2 FYNNEI. The CDR3 runs to 16 residues. With V trimmed by 6 bases and J by 5 bases, 13 bases remained unmatched. The CDR3 here is CASRENPGTADQPQHF. In DNA form, the CDR3 reads TGTGCCAGCAGAGAGAACCCCGGGACAGCGGATCAGCCCCAGCATTTT. Drawing the rest from reference TRBV2 and TRBJ1-5, the complete variable domain is EPEVTQTPSHQVTQMGQEVILRCVPISNHLYFYWYRQILGQKVEFLVSFYNNEISEKSEIFDDQFSVERPDGSNFTLKIRSTKLEDSAMYFCASRENPGTADQPQHFGDGTRLSIL.

This rearrangement joins TRBV5-1 to TRBJ1-1; TRBD1 matches at 8 bases. From germline, CDR1 is SGHRS and CDR2 YFSETQ. The CDR3 consists of 16 residues. V lost 5 bases, J lost 5 bases, and 14 bases stayed unmatched. CDR3 in DNA: TGCGCCAGCAGGTTCACCCGGACAGGGTCCGGTACTGAAGCTTTCTTT. It encodes CASRFTRTGSGTEAFF.

This clone was detected a few times. The chain uses TRBV13 and TRBJ1-4, with TRBD1 identical over 7 bases. Unmatched junction bases numbered 9, after V lost 2 bases and J lost 6 bases. CDR3 length equals 16 residues. Germline CDR1 reads PRHDT; CDR2 reads FYEKMQ (reference sequence). The CDR3 nucleotides are TGTGCCAGCAGCTTATGGTCTGAGGGGGCATATGAAAAACTGTTTTTT. It yields the protein CASSLWSEGAYEKLFF.

This chain connects TRBV7-3 to TRBJ2-6, with D tentatively TRBD2 (6 bases). With 5 bases removed from V and 0 bases from J, the gap between germline ends came to 23 bases. The CDR3 runs to 20 residues. Germline values: CDR1 SGHTA, CDR2 FQGTGA. Here the CDR3 DNA reads TGTGCCAGCAGCGAACGGGGGTCCGGTGCAGGGAACTCTGGGGCCAACGTCCTGACTTTC. It yields the protein CASSERGSGAGNSGANVLTF.

This rearrangement joins TRBV11-2 to TRBJ1-2; TRBD1 might be the D (6 bases). The germline gives CDR1 SGHAT, CDR2 FQNNGV. The CDR3 totals 16 residues. The germline V and J ends were trimmed by 5 bases and 8 bases, with 24 bases remaining between them. CDR3 DNA sequence: TGTGCCAGCAGCCCTAGCTACCGGGGGGGGCTTGAGGGCTACACCTTC. It encodes CASSPSYRGGLEGYTF.